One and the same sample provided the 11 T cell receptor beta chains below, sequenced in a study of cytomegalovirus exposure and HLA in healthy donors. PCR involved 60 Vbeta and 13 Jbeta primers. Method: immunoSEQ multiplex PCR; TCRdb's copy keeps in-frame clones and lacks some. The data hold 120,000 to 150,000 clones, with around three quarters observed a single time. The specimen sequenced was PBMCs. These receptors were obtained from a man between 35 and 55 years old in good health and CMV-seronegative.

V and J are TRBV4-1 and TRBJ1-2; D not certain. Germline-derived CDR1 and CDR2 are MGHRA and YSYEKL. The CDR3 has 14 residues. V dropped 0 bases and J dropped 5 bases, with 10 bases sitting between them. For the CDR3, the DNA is TGCGCCAGCAGCCAAGACCCAGGATATTATGGCTACACCTTC. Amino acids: CASSQDPGYYGYTF.

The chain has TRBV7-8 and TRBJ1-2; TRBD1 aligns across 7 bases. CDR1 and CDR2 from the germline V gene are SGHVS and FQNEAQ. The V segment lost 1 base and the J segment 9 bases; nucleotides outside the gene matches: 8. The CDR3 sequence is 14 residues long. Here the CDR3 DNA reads TGTGCCAGCAGCTTAGGGCCCGACAGGGAGAGCTACACCTTC. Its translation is CASSLGPDRESYTF.

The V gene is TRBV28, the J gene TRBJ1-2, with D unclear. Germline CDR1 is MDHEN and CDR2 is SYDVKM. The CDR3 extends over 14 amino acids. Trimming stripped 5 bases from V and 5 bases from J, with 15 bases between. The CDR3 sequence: CASSPQDSSYGYTF. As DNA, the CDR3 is TGTGCCAGCAGTCCTCAGGACTCTTCTTATGGCTACACCTTC.

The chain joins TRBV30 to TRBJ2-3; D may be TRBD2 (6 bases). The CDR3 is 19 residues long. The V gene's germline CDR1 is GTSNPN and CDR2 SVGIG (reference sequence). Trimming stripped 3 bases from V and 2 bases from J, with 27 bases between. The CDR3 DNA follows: TGTGCCTGGAGGACATGGGATATGGGAATGGGACTGAACACAGATACGCAGTATTTT. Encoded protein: CAWRTWDMGMGLNTDTQYF.

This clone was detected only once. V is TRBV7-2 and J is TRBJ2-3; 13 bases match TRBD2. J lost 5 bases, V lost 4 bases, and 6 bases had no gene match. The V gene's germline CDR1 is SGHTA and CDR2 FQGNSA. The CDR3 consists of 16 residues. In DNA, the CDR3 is TGTGCCAGCAGCTCGAGACTAGCGGGGGGAGTAGATACGCAGTATTTT. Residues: CASSSRLAGGVDTQYF. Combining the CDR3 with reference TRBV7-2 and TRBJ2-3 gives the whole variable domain GAGVSQSPSNKVTEKGKDVELRCDPISGHTALYWYRQSLGQGLEFLIYFQGNSAPDKSGLPSDRFSAERTGGSVSTLTIQRTQQEDSAVYLCASSSRLAGGVDTQYFGPGTRLTVL.

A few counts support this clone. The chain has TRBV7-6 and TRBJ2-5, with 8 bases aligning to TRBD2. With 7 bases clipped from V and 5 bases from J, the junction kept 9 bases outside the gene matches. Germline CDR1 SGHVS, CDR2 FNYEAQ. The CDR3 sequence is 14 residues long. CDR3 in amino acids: CASTTGGGRETQYF. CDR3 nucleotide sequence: TGTGCCAGCACTACAGGCGGGGGGAGGGAGACCCAGTACTTC.

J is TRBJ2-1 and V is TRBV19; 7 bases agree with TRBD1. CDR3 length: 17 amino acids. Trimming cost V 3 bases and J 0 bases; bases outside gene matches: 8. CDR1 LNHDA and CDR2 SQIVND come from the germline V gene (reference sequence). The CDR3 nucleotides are TGTGCCAGTAGTATGGGGACAGCCTTTATCTCCTACAATGAGCAGTTCTTC. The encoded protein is CASSMGTAFISYNEQFF.

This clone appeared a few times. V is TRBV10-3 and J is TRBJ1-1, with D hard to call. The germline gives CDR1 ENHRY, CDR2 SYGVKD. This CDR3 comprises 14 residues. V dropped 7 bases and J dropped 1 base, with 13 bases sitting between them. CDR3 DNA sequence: TGTGCCATCAACCGCGGGCTAGCGAACACTGAAGCTTTCTTT. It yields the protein CAINRGLANTEAFF.

Here the CDR3 reads CASRLGGSNEQFF. The CDR3 DNA reads as TGTGCCAGCCGCTTAGGGGGAAGCAATGAGCAGTTCTTC. The rearrangement joins TRBV27 to TRBJ2-1, with D tentatively TRBD1 (6 bases). From germline, CDR1 is MNHEY and CDR2 SMNVEV (reference sequence). CDR3 size: 13 residues. V shed 8 bases and J shed 6 bases, with 14 bases lying between them.

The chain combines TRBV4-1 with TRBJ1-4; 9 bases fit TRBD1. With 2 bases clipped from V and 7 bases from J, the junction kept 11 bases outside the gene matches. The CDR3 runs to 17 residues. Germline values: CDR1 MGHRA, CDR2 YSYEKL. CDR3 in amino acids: CASSQQDRGAAREKLFF. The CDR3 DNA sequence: TGCGCCAGCAGCCAACAAGACAGGGGGGCTGCTCGTGAAAAACTGTTTTTT.

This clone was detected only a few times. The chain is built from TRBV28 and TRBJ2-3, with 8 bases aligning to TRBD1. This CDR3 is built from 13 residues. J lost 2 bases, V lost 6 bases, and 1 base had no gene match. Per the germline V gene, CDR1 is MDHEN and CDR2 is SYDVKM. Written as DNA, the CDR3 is TGTGCCAGCAGGGACAGGGCCACAGATACGCAGTATTTT. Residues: CASRDRATDTQYF.